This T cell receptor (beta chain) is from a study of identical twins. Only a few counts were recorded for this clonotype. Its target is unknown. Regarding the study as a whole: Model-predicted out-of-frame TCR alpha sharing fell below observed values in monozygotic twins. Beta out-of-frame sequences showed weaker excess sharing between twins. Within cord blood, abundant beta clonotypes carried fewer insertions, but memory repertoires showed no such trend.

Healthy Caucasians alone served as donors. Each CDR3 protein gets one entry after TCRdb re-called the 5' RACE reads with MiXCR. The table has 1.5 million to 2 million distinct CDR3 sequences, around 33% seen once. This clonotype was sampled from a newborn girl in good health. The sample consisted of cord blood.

DNA of the CDR3: TGCAGTGCTAGTACTAGCGGGAGTGACGAGCAGTTCTTC. This gives the protein CSASTSGSDEQFF. The chain links TRBV20-1 to TRBJ2-1; 11 bases are shared with TRBD2. The CDR3 is 13 residues long. The germline V gene has CDR1 DFQATT and CDR2 SNEGSKA (reference sequence). V shed 3 bases, J shed 10 bases, and the junction held 5 bases outside the gene matches.